The rows below give T cell receptor beta chains drawn from one sample of a study of cytomegalovirus exposure and HLA in healthy donors. Here immunoSEQ multiplex PCR was the method, and the copy in TCRdb shows in-frame clones only, minus some. Of some 140,000 clones listed, about 85% are singletons. Sequenced sample: PBMCs. The receptors derive from a man aged 25-40 years in good health and CMV-seropositive. Both conserved end residues are part of each CDR3. The order of the fields is D gene, V gene, clone size, J gene, CDR3 protein, CDR3 DNA. D genes are given only for firm matches. Only some rows state a clone size, as once, few, many or a class for expanded clones.

-	TRBV11-2	-	TRBJ2-7	CASSLERSENSYEQYF	TGTGCCAGCAGCCTCGAGAGGTCAGAGAATTCCTACGAGCAGTACTTC
-	TRBV5-6	-	TRBJ1-2	CASSLGGAYGYTF	TGTGCCAGCAGCCTAGGAGGTGCCTATGGCTACACCTTC
-	TRBV6-5	-	TRBJ1-6	CASSYRSSYNSPLHF	TGTGCCAGCAGTTACAGGAGCTCCTATAATTCACCCCTCCACTTT
TRBD1	TRBV19	few	TRBJ1-6	CASRDRENSPLHF	TGTGCCAGTAGGGACAGGGAGAACTCACCCCTCCACTTT
TRBD1	TRBV5-6	few	TRBJ1-2	CASSLNRGPYGYTF	TGTGCCAGCAGCTTAAACAGGGGGCCGTATGGCTACACCTTC
-	TRBV27	-	TRBJ1-1	CASRPGHSNTEAFF	TGTGCCAGCAGGCCGGGACATTCGAACACTGAAGCTTTCTTT
TRBD1	TRBV7-2	few	TRBJ1-2	CASSLGDTGTGNVGYTF	TGTGCCAGCAGCTTGGGGGACACCGGGACAGGGAATGTGGGCTACACCTTC
-	TRBV5-4	-	TRBJ2-7	CASSLEGEQYF	TGTGCCAGCAGCTTAGAAGGAGAACAGTACTTC
-	TRBV19	-	TRBJ1-1	CASQSRGWTEAFF	TGTGCCAGTCAGTCTAGGGGGTGGACTGAAGCTTTCTTT
-	TRBV30	-	TRBJ2-1	CAWRTGSGEQFF	TGTGCCTGGAGGACAGGCAGTGGTGAGCAGTTCTTC
-	TRBV7-2	-	TRBJ1-6	CASSFLGVAGESPLHF	TGTGCCAGCAGCTTCCTGGGGGTGGCAGGGGAATCACCCCTCCACTTT
-	TRBV18	once	TRBJ2-2	CASSGGVGTGELFF	TGTGCCAGCTCAGGGGGCGTCGGGACCGGGGAGCTGTTTTTT
-	TRBV5-1	few	TRBJ2-7	CASSSGLSGEQYF	TGCGCCAGCAGCTCCGGACTATCCGGCGAGCAGTACTTC
-	TRBV4-1	-	TRBJ1-1	CASSTWMGALGTEAFF	TGCGCCAGCTCCACCTGGATGGGGGCATTGGGCACTGAAGCTTTCTTT
-	TRBV10-1	-	TRBJ2-3	CASTPGLGHTTDTQYF	TGCGCCAGCACCCCCGGTTTGGGGCACACCACAGATACGCAGTATTTT
TRBD2	TRBV28	-	TRBJ2-1	CASSLLAGGPANNEQFF	TGTGCCAGCAGTTTGCTAGCGGGAGGGCCGGCTAACAATGAGCAGTTCTTC
-	TRBV27	-	TRBJ2-7	CASSSRSYGQYF	TGTGCCAGCAGTTCGCGATCCTACGGGCAGTACTTC
TRBD1	TRBV2	-	TRBJ1-1	CATKTGDGTEAFF	TGTGCCACAAAGACAGGGGATGGGACTGAAGCTTTCTTT
-	TRBV5-1	-	TRBJ2-7	CASSTTGQKSYEQYF	TGCGCCAGCAGCACCACAGGACAGAAGTCCTACGAGCAGTACTTC
TRBD2	TRBV30	-	TRBJ2-1	CAWSVRESNEQFF	TGTGCCTGGAGTGTGCGGGAGAGCAATGAGCAGTTCTTC
TRBD2	TRBV7-9	-	TRBJ2-7	CASSARVAGGKGFYEQYF	TGTGCCAGCAGCGCCAGGGTAGCGGGGGGGAAGGGGTTCTACGAGCAGTACTTC
TRBD1	TRBV9	-	TRBJ2-7	CASSVGMGQGSYEQYF	TGTGCCAGCAGCGTAGGAATGGGACAGGGGTCCTACGAGCAGTACTTC
-	TRBV5-8	-	TRBJ2-7	CASSEGTTTGAYEQYF	TGTGCCAGCAGTGAGGGGACAACCACCGGGGCCTACGAGCAGTACTTC
-	TRBV7-2	-	TRBJ1-5	CASSLGGYQPQHF	TGTGCCAGCAGCTTAGGCGGATATCAGCCCCAGCATTTT
TRBD2	TRBV10-3	-	TRBJ2-3	CAISEPLAGGPTDTQYF	TGTGCCATCAGTGAGCCTCTAGCGGGCGGACCCACAGATACGCAGTATTTT
TRBD2	TRBV7-2	-	TRBJ2-7	CAGSRAGAYEQYF	TGTGCCGGGTCTAGGGCGGGGGCCTACGAGCAGTACTTC
-	TRBV28	-	TRBJ2-7	CASTGEGREQYF	TGTGCCAGCACGGGAGAGGGGCGCGAGCAGTACTTC
-	TRBV9	-	TRBJ1-2	CASSATDSYYGYTF	TGTGCCAGCAGCGCGACAGATTCCTACTATGGCTACACCTTC
-	TRBV27	-	TRBJ2-7	CASSIIGGRLGEQYF	TGTGCCAGCAGTATCATCGGGGGGCGGTTGGGCGAGCAGTACTTC
TRBD1	TRBV6-6	-	TRBJ2-3	CASSPPDRGVDTQYF	TGTGCCAGCAGCCCCCCGGACAGGGGAGTAGATACGCAGTATTTT
TRBD2	TRBV5-4	-	TRBJ2-3	CASSLGTSGSTDTQYF	TGTGCCAGCAGCTTAGGGACTAGCGGTAGCACAGATACGCAGTATTTT
-	TRBV2	-	TRBJ1-2	CASSDSLPANYGYTF	TGTGCCAGCAGTGACAGTCTCCCAGCTAACTATGGCTACACCTTC
-	TRBV7-9	once	TRBJ1-1	CASSASMIAAREAFF	TGTGCCAGCAGCGCGTCGATGATCGCCGCCCGTGAAGCTTTCTTT
-	TRBV19	-	TRBJ2-1	CASSMGRAYHNEQFF	TGTGCCAGTAGTATGGGCAGGGCCTACCACAATGAGCAGTTCTTC
-	TRBV19	-	TRBJ2-3	CASSTPGQTLTQYF	TGTGCCAGTAGTACTCCAGGACAGACCTTAACGCAGTATTTT
-	TRBV5-4	-	TRBJ1-2	CASSPVGTRNYGYTF	TGTGCCAGCAGCCCGGTGGGGACTCGTAACTATGGCTACACCTTC
-	TRBV4-3	-	TRBJ1-4	CASSQEGSGNEKLFF	TGCGCCAGCAGCCAAGAAGGCTCCGGGAATGAAAAACTGTTTTTT
TRBD1	TRBV5-1	-	TRBJ1-2	CASSLGQDYGYTF	TGCGCCAGCAGCTTAGGACAGGACTATGGCTACACCTTC
TRBD2	TRBV2	-	TRBJ2-7	CASRTSGGTSSYEQYF	TGTGCCAGCAGGACTAGCGGGGGGACAAGCTCCTACGAGCAGTACTTC
-	TRBV9	few	TRBJ1-5	CASSVGGSGNQPQHF	TGTGCCAGCAGCGTAGGAGGGTCCGGCAATCAGCCCCAGCATTTT
-	TRBV5-1	-	TRBJ1-1	CASSLGGRGKTEAFF	TGCGCCAGCAGCTTGGGAGGTCGCGGGAAAACTGAAGCTTTCTTT